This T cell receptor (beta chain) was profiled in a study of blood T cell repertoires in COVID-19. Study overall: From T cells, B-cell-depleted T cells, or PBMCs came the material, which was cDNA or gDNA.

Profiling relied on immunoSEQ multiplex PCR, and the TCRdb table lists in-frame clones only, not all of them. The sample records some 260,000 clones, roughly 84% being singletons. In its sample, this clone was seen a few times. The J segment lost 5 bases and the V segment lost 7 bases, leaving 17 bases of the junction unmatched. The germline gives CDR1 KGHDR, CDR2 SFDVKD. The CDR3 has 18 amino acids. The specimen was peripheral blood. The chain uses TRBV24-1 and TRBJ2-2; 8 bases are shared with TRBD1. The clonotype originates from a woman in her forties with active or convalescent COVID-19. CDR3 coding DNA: TGTGCCACCAGAAGTAGCACCGGACAGGGAAGAGGTACCGGGGAGCTGTTTTTT. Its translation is CATRSSTGQGRGTGELFF.